This T cell receptor (beta chain) was recorded in a study of neoadjuvant anti-PD-1 for oral cavity cancer. About the research overall: Most patients had three to four biweekly doses of 3 mg/kg nivolumab before resection. Patients without progression received a fourth nivolumab dose around day 43, then surgical resection on days 50-56.

The V end was cut by 2 bases, the J end by 2 bases, with 9 bases between. CDR3 size: 14 residues. The germline gives CDR1 MNHEY, CDR2 SMNVEV (reference sequence). This clone was observed a handful of times. The protocol was immunoSEQ multiplex PCR, while the TCRdb copy is restricted to in-frame clones and leaves out a portion. Of 15,000 or so clones listed, around 66% are singletons. Cohort: HPV-negative, locally advanced oral cavity squamous cell carcinoma patients. Sample: PBMCs, taken before nivolumab (anti-PD-1) treatment. This sequence joins TRBV27 and TRBJ1-2, with D unclear. This clonotype was sampled from a person between 35 and 79 years old with oral cavity squamous cell carcinoma. As DNA, the CDR3 is TGTGCCAGCAGTTTAAAACTCTCGAACTATGGCTACACCTTC. This codes for CASSLKLSNYGYTF.